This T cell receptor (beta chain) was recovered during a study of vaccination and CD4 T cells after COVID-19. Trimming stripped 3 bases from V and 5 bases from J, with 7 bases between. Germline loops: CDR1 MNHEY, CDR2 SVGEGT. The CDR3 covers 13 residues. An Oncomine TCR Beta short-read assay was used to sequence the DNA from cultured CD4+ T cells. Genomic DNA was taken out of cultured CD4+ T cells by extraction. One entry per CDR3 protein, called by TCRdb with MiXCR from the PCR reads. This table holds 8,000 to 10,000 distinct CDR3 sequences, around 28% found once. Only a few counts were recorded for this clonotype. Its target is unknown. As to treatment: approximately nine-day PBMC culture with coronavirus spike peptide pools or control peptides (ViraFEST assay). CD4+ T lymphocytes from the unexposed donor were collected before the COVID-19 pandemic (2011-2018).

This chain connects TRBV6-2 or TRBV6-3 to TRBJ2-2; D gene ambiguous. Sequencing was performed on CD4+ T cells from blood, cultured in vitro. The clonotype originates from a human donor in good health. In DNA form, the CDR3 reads TGTGCCAGCAGTTATGAGTGGACCGGGGAGCTGTTTTTT. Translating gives CASSYEWTGELFF.